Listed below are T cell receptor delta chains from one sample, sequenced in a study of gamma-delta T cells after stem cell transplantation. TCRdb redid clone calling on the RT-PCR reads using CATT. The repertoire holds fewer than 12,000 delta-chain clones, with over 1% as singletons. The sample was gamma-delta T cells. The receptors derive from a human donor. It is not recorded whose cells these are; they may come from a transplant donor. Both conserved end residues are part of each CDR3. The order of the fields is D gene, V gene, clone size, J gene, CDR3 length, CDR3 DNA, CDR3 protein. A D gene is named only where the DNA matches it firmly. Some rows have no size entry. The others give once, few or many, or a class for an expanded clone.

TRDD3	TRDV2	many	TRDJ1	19	TGTGCCTGTGACACGTTCCCTACCCGTACTGGGGGATACTTAGATAAACTCATCTTT	CACDTFPTRTGGYLDKLIF
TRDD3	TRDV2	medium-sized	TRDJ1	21	TGTGCCTGTGACCCCGTTGTACTGGGGGATCGTCCCTCTTCGTACACCGATAAACTCATCTTT	CACDPVVLGDRPSSYTDKLIF
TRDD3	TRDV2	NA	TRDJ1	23	TGTGCCTGTGACTCCGTCGGCGCTCGGTCTGGGGGATACGCTTTACCCAACACCGATAAACTCATCTTT	CACDSVGARSGGYALPNTDKLIF
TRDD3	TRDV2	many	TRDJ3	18	TGTGCCTGTGACGAGACTGGGGGTGGCGTATGGGACACCCGACAGATGTTTTTC	CACDETGGGVWDTRQMFF
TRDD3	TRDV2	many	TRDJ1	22	TGTGCCTGTGATCCGATACTCTCCCCTTTACTGGGGGAAACGAGGAGGGCCGATAAACTCATCTTT	CACDPILSPLLGETRRADKLIF
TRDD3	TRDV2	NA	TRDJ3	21	TGTGCCTGTGACACCGTGGCCACTGGGGGATACAGCTCCTGGGACACCCGACAGATGTTTTTC	CACDTVATGGYSSWDTRQMFF
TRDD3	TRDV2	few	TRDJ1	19	TGTGCCTGTGACACCGTACTGGGGGATACCCGAAGGGACACCGATAAACTCATCTTT	CACDTVLGDTRRDTDKLIF
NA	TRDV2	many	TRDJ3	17	TGTGCCTGTGACCCTACTGGGAGGACCTGGGACACCCGACAGATGTTTTTC	CACDPTGRTWDTRQMFF
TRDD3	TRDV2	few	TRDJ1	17	TGTGCCTGTAACTCACTGGGGGATACGGGGCACACCGATAAACTCATCTTT	CACNSLGDTGHTDKLIF
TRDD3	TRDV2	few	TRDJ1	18	TGTGCCTGTGACTCCCTTATACTGGGGGCCCCCTACACCGATAAACTCATCTTT	CACDSLILGAPYTDKLIF
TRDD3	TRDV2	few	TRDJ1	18	TGTGCCTGTGACCCCCTGGGGGATACGCCCTTGAACACCGATAAACGCATCTTT	CACDPLGDTPLNTDKRIF
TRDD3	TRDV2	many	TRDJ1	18	TGTGCCTGTGACACGTTGGGGGACACCCCTAGCATCACCGATAAACTCATCTTT	CACDTLGDTPSITDKLIF
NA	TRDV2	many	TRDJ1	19	TGTGCCTGTGACACCGTACGGGGAAGAAGGGAATCGTTCGCCGATAAACTCATCTTT	CACDTVRGRRESFADKLIF
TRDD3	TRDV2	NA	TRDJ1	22	TGTGCCTGTGACACCCTCCTACGTCCTGGGGGATACGGAACCCGCGACACCGATAAACTCATCTTT	CACDTLLRPGGYGTRDTDKLIF
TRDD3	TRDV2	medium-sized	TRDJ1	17	TGTGCCTGTGACCCACTTACTGGGGGATACGACACCGATAAACTCATCTTT	CACDPLTGGYDTDKLIF
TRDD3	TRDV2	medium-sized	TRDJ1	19	TGTGCCTGTGACGCCCTTTCTCCAGCTGGGGATACGCTAACCGATAAACTCATCTTT	CACDALSPAGDTLTDKLIF
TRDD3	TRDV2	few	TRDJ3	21	TGTGCCTGTGACACAGTACTGGGGGGTTTGCGCGACTCCTGGGACACCCGACAGATGTTTTTC	CACDTVLGGLRDSWDTRQMFF
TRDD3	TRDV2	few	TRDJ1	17	TGTGCCTGTGACAAGCTGGGGGATACAGCGCGAACCGATAAACTCATCTTT	CACDKLGDTARTDKLIF
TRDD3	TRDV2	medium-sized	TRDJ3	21	TGTGCCTGTGACACCGTCCGCGAAGCTGGGGGACGCTCCTGGGACACCCGACAGATGTTTTTC	CACDTVREAGGRSWDTRQMFF
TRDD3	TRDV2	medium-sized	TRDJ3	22	TGTGCCTGTGACGCTATCTCTGCTGGGGGATTCCCTTCCTCCTGGGACACCCGACAGATGTTTTTC	CACDAISAGGFPSSWDTRQMFF
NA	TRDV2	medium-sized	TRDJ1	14	TGTGCCTGTGACACCGTCTCGAACACCGATAAACTCATCTTT	CACDTVSNTDKLIF
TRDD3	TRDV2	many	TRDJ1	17	TGTGCCTGTGACACGATTCTGGGGGATACGCATTCCGATAAACTCATCTTT	CACDTILGDTHSDKLIF
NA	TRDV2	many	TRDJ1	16	TGTGCCTGTGACACCGTCGGGATTCCTCCCACCGATAAACTCATCTTT	CACDTVGIPPTDKLIF
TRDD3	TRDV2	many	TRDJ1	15	TGTGCCTGTGACACACTGGGGGGTATTACCGATAAACTCATCTTT	CACDTLGGITDKLIF
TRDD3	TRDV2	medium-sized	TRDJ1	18	TGTGCCTGTGACACCGTTGGATTGGGGGATAAAGACACCGATAAACTCATCTTT	CACDTVGLGDKDTDKLIF
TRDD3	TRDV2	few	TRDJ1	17	TGTGCCTGTGACACCGTAGGGGATACAAGGTACACCGATAAACTCATCTTT	CACDTVGDTRYTDKLIF
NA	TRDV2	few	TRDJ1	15	TGTGCCTGTGACGAGCGGGGGGCCAACACCGATAAACTCATCTTT	CACDERGANTDKLIF
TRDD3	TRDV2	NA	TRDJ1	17	TGTGCCTGTGACACCGTTTTGGGGGATACAACCGCCGATAAACTCATCTTT	CACDTVLGDTTADKLIF
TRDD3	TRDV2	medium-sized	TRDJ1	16	TGTGCCTGTGACACCCTCGGGGGGATACGCGAGGGAAAACTCATCTTT	CACDTLGGIREGKLIF